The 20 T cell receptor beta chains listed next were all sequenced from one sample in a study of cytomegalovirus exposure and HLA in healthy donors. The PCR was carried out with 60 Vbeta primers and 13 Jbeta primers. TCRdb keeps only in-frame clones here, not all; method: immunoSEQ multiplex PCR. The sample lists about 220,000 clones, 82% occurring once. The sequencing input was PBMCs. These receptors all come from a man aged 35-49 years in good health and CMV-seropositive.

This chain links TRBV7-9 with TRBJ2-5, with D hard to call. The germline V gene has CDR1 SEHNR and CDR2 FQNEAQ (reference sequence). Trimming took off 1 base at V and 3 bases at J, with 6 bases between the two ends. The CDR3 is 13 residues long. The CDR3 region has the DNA TGTGCCAGCAGCTTAGGTGAGGAAGAGACCCAGTACTTC. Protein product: CASSLGEEETQYF.

CDR3 DNA sequence: TGTGCCAGCCGCCCGACATTTTTGGCCTACGAGCAGTACTTC. Its protein product is CASRPTFLAYEQYF. This chain uses TRBV6-5 with TRBJ2-7; D unresolved. This CDR3 comprises 14 residues. Deletions cut 8 bases from V and 2 bases from J, with 16 bases between. CDR1 MNHEY and CDR2 SVGAGI come from the germline V gene.

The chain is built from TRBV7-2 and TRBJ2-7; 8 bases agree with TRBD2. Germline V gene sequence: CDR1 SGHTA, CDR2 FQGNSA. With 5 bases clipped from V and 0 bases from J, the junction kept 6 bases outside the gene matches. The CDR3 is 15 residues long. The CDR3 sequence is CASSRITSGSYEQYF. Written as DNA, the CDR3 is TGTGCCAGCAGCCGAATTACTAGCGGCTCCTACGAGCAGTACTTC.

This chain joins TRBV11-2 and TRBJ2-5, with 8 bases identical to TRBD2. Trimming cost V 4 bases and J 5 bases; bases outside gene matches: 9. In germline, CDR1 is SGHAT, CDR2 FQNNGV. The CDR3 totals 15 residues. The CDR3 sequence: CASSSRTSRPETQYF. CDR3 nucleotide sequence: TGTGCCAGCAGCTCCCGGACTAGCCGACCTGAGACCCAGTACTTC.

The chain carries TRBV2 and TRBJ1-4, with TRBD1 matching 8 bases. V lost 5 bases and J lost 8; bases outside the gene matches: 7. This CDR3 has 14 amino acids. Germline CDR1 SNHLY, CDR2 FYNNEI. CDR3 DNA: TGTGCCAGCAGTATTGGACAGGGACAGGAAAAACTGTTTTTT. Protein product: CASSIGQGQEKLFF.

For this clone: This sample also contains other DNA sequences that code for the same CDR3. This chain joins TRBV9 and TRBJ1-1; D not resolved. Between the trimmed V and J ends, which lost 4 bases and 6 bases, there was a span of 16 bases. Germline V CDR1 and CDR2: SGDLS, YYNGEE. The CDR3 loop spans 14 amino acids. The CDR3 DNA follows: TGTGCCAGCAGCCCCGCGGCCGGATTCTCTGAAGCTTTCTTT. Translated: CASSPAAGFSEAFF.

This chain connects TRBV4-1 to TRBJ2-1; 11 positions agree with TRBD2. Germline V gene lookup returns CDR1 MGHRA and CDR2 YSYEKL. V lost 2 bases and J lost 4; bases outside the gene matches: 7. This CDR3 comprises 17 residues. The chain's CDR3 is CASSQHGLAGSYNEQFF. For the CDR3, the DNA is TGCGCCAGCAGCCAACACGGACTAGCGGGTTCGTACAATGAGCAGTTCTTC.

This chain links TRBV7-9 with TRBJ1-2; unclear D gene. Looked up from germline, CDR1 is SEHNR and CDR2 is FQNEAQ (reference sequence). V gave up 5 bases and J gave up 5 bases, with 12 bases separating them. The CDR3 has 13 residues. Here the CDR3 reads CASSPNGNYGYTF. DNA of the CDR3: TGTGCCAGCAGCCCGAACGGGAATTATGGCTACACCTTC.

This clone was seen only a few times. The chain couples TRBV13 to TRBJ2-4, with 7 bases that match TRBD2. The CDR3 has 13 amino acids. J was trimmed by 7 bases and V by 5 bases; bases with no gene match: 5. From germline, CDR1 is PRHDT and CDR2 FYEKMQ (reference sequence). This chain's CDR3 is CASSLHSGNIQYF. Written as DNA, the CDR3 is TGTGCCAGCAGCCTTCATAGCGGGAACATTCAGTACTTC.

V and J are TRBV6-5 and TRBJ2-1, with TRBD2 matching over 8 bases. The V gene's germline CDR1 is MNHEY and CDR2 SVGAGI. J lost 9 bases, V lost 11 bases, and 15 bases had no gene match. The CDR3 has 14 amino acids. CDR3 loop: CACGGAGVLGEQFF. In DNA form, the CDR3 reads TGTGCCTGCGGCGGAGCGGGAGTCTTGGGTGAGCAGTTCTTC.

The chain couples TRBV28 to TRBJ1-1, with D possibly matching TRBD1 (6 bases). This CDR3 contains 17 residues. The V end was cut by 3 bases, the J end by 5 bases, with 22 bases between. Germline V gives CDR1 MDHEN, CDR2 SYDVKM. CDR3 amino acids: CASSFGGAVGRSTEAFF. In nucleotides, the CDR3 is TGTGCCAGCAGTTTTGGGGGGGCGGTGGGAAGGTCGACTGAAGCTTTCTTT.

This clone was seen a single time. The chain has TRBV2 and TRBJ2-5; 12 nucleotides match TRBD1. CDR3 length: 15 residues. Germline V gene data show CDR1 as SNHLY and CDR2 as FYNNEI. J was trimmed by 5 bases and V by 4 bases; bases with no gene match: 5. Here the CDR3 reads CASSGDRGRGETQYF. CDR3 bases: TGTGCCAGCAGTGGGGACAGGGGGCGTGGGGAGACCCAGTACTTC. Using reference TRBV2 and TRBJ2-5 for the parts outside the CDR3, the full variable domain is EPEVTQTPSHQVTQMGQEVILRCVPISNHLYFYWYRQILGQKVEFLVSFYNNEISEKSEIFDDQFSVERPDGSNFTLKIRSTKLEDSAMYFCASSGDRGRGETQYFGPGTRLLVL.

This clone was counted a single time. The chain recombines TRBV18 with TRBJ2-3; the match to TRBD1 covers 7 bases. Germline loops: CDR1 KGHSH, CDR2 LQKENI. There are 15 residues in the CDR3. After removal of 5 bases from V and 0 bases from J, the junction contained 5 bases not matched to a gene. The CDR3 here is CASSFLTGSTDTQYF. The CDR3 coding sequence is TGTGCCAGCTCATTTTTGACAGGGAGCACAGATACGCAGTATTTT.

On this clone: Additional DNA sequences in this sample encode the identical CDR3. CDR3 sequence (DNA): TGCAGCGTTGTCGAGGGAGGGGAGACCCAGTACTTC. This translates into CSVVEGGETQYF. The chain uses TRBV29-1 and TRBJ2-5; 7 bases are shared with TRBD2. The V gene end was trimmed by 4 bases and the J gene end by 5 bases; junction bases not matched to a gene: 4. The CDR3 length is 12 residues. CDR1 and CDR2 from the germline V gene are SQVTM and ANQGSEA.

The CDR3 nucleotides read TGTGCCAGCAGCGCACGGACGGTGGCGGGAGCTTTCTTT. Translation gives CASSARTVAGAFF. The chain combines TRBV9 with TRBJ1-1; unclear D gene. The CDR3 sequence is 13 residues long. CDR1 and CDR2 (germline): SGDLS, YYNGEE. The V and J ends lost 3 bases and 10 bases respectively, with 16 bases between them.

CDR3 DNA sequence: TGTGCCAGCAGCTCCCTCGGACTAGTTGCCAATGAGCAGTTCTTC. Its translation: CASSSLGLVANEQFF. V usage is TRBV9 and J usage is TRBJ2-1, with 7 bases aligning to TRBD2. Germline V gene data show CDR1 as SGDLS and CDR2 as YYNGEE. The CDR3 has 15 amino acids. J lost 6 bases, V lost 4 bases, and 10 bases had no gene match.

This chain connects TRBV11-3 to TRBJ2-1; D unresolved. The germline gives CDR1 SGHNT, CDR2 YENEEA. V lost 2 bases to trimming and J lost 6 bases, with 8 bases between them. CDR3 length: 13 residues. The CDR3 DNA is TGTGCCAGCAGCTTATTAGCCGTCAATGAGCAGTTCTTC. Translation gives CASSLLAVNEQFF.

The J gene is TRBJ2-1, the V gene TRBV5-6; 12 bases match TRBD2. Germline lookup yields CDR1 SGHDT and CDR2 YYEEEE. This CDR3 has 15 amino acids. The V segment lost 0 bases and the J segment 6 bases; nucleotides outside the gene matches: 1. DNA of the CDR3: TGTGCCAGCAGCTTGGAACTAGCGGGAGGCAATGAGCAGTTCTTC. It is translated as CASSLELAGGNEQFF.

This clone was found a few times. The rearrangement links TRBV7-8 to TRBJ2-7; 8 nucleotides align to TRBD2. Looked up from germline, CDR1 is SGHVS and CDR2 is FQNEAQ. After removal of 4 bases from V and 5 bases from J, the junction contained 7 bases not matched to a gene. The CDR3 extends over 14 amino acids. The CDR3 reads CASSSGGGGDEQYV. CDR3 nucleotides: TGTGCCAGCAGCTCGGGGGGGGGAGGCGACGAGCAGTACGTC.

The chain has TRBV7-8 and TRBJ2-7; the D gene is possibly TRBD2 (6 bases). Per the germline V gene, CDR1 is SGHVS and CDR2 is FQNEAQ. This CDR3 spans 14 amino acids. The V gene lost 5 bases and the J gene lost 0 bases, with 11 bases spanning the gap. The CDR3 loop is CASSLSGNSYEQYF. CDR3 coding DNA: TGTGCCAGCAGCCTTAGCGGAAACTCCTACGAGCAGTACTTC. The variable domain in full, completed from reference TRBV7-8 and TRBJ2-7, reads GAGVSQSPRYKVAKRGQDVALRCDPISGHVSLFWYQQALGQGPEFLTYFQNEAQLDKSGLPSDRFFAERPEGSVSTLKIQRTQQEDSAVYLCASSLSGNSYEQYFGPGTRLTVT.